Listed here are 11 T cell receptor beta chains from one sample, sequenced in a study of somatic mutations in cytotoxic T cells in rheumatoid arthritis. Sequenced by immunoSEQ multiplex PCR; TCRdb stores in-frame clones only, minus some. The sample has 25,000 to 30,000 clones; 82% are singletons. The sequenced sample was CD8+ T cells sorted from blood. These receptors all stem from a man in his forties or fifties in good health.

The V and J genes are TRBV12-5 and TRBJ2-7; D possibly corresponds to TRBD1 (6 bases). The V gene's germline CDR1 is LGHNT and CDR2 FRNRAP. The ends were cut back, 6 bases at V and 7 bases at J, with 19 bases in the middle. There are 14 residues in the CDR3. As DNA, the CDR3 is TGTGCTAGTGGATCCGGGACAACCTTCTGGGAGCAGTACTTC. Translated, it gives CASGSGTTFWEQYF.

The V gene is TRBV25-1, the J gene TRBJ1-1; possible D gene TRBD1, 5 bases. CDR1 is MGHDK and CDR2 is SYGVNS in the germline V gene. V gave up 7 bases and J gave up 5 bases, with 14 bases separating them. The CDR3 consists of 13 residues. CDR3 protein: CASTLGGKTEAFF. In DNA form, the CDR3 reads TGTGCCAGCACTCTCGGGGGGAAAACTGAAGCTTTCTTT. Combining the CDR3 with reference TRBV25-1 and TRBJ1-1 gives the whole variable domain EADIYQTPRYLVIGTGKKITLECSQTMGHDKMYWYQQDPGMELHLIHYSYGVNSTEKGDLSSESTVSRIRTEHFPLTLESARPSHTSQYLCASTLGGKTEAFFGQGTRLTVV.

This chain connects TRBV29-1 to TRBJ2-5; D remains ambiguous. V was trimmed by 3 bases and J by 1 base, leaving 12 bases between them. The germline V gene has CDR1 SQVTM and CDR2 ANQGSEA. This CDR3 region has 14 residues. CDR3 protein: CSVDYGVSQETQYF. In DNA, the CDR3 is TGCAGCGTTGATTATGGGGTGTCCCAAGAGACCCAGTACTTC.

This chain connects TRBV7-9 to TRBJ2-5, with TRBD2 identical over 10 bases. Per the germline V gene, CDR1 is SEHNR and CDR2 is FQNEAQ (reference sequence). With V trimmed by 3 bases and J by 3 bases, 1 base remained unmatched. The CDR3 is made up of 14 amino acids. CDR3 coding DNA: TGTGCCAGCAGCTTCCTAGCGGGAGAAGAGACCCAGTACTTC. Translated: CASSFLAGEETQYF.

The chain joins TRBV2 to TRBJ2-7; TRBD1 agrees at 9 bases. The J segment lost 4 bases and the V segment lost 6 bases, leaving 1 base of the junction unmatched. The germline CDR1 and CDR2 sequences are SNHLY and FYNNEI. The CDR3 sequence is 12 residues long. CDR3 region: CASRGQGYEQYF. The CDR3 DNA is TGTGCCAGCAGAGGACAGGGGTACGAGCAGTACTTC.

The chain carries TRBV5-4 and TRBJ2-5; 11 bases fit TRBD2. This CDR3 spans 16 amino acids. With V trimmed by 3 bases and J by 0 bases, 4 bases remained unmatched. Germline CDR1 and CDR2: SGHNT and YYREEE (reference sequence). CDR3 in amino acids: CASSSGTSGNQETQYF. The CDR3 DNA sequence: TGTGCCAGCAGCTCAGGGACTAGCGGAAACCAAGAGACCCAGTACTTC.

This sequence joins TRBV11-2 and TRBJ1-2; 8 bases fit TRBD1. Per germline, CDR1 SGHAT and CDR2 FQNNGV. CDR3 length: 14 amino acids. With V trimmed by 4 bases and J by 5 bases, 6 bases remained unmatched. CDR3 bases: TGTGCCAGCAGCTCAGGGGGCGGGTTATATGGCTACACCTTC. Its protein product is CASSSGGGLYGYTF.

This rearrangement joins TRBV4-1 to TRBJ2-3; D remains ambiguous. The CDR3 length is 14 residues. The germline V gene encodes CDR1 MGHRA and CDR2 YSYEKL. Trimming left V 3 bases short and J 7 bases short, with 14 bases between. The CDR3 DNA sequence: TGCGCCAGCAGCCAGGAGCTCATCCTAAATACGCAGTATTTT. It encodes CASSQELILNTQYF.

This clone has only one observation. This chain joins TRBV4-1 and TRBJ2-1, with D unresolved. Germline V CDR1 and CDR2: MGHRA, YSYEKL. The germline V and J ends were trimmed by 2 bases and 9 bases, with 11 bases remaining between them. This CDR3 is 13 amino acids long. CDR3 sequence: CASSQLLAVEQFF. The CDR3 DNA reads as TGCGCCAGCAGCCAATTATTAGCTGTTGAGCAGTTCTTC.

With regard to this clone: Germline and junction disagree at one end, which may indicate a read error. The chain employs TRBV30 and TRBJ2-7, with D tentatively TRBD2 (5 bases). CDR3 length: 11 amino acids. Germline loops: CDR1 GTSNPN, CDR2 SVGIG (reference sequence). The CDR3 coding sequence is TGTGCCGGGAGTATTCGGGGTACGGAGTACTTC. Amino acids: CAGSIRGTEYF.

In its sample, this clone was seen once. The rearrangement joins TRBV6-5 to TRBJ1-2; the D gene is possibly TRBD1 (6 bases). The CDR3 length is 16 residues. Germline CDR1 is MNHEY and CDR2 is SVGAGI. Trimming took 1 base from V and 8 from J, leaving 20 bases between them. As DNA, the CDR3 is TGTGCCAGCAGTTACTTCGGGGAAGAGGGGGTTCGGGGCTACACCTTC. It specifies CASSYFGEEGVRGYTF.